This T cell receptor beta chain was found in a study of early T cells in non-severe SARS-CoV-2 infection. The study's findings and limits: Matching with VDJdb favored anti-spike CD8 responses (missing private and CD4 specificities).

This clonotype was picked up many times. Its antigen is still unknown. Attachment of unique molecular identifiers was made to individual cDNA molecules. TCRdb analysed the 5' RACE reads with MiXCR anew, one entry per CDR3 protein. The sample includes about 57,000 distinct CDR3 sequences, under 15% seen only once; the top ten take about 4.7%. The sample was whole blood. This TCR derives from an adult who was a healthcare worker with PCR-confirmed SARS-CoV-2 infection or an uninfected control (not recorded which).

DNA of the CDR3: TGTGCCAGCCTCCGACAACGGAACACTGAAGCTTTCTTT. As protein: CASLRQRNTEAFF. The chain uses TRBV12-3 or TRBV12-4 and TRBJ1-1; D remains ambiguous. V was pared by 8 bases and J by 1 base, with 11 bases between. This CDR3 region has 13 residues.